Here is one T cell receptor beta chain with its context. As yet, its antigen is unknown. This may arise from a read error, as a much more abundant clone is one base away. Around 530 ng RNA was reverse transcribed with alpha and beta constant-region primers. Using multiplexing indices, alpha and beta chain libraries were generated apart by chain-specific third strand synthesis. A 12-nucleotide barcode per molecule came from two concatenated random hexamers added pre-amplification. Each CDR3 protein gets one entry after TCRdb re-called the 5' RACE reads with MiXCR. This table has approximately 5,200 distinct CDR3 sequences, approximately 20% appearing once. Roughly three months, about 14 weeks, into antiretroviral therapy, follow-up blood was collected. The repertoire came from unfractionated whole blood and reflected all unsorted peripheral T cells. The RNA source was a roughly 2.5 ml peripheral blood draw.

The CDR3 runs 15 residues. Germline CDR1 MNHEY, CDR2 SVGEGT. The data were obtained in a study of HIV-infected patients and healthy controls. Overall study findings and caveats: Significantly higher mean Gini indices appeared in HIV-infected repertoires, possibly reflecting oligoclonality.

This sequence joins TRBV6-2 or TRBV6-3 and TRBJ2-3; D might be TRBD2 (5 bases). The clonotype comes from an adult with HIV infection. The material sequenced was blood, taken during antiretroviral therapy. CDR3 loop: CASSYAGPLTDTHYF. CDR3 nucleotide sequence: TGTGCCAGCAGTTACGCGGGTCCCCTCACAGATACGCATTATTTT.